This T cell receptor beta chain was sequenced during a study of T cell responses to AZD1222 COVID-19 vaccine. This table comes from immunoSEQ multiplex PCR, and its TCRdb copy is limited to in-frame clones, with some not included. This table holds about 180,000 clones, around nine tenths found once. As for this clone: Antigen specificity is unknown.

Notes on the study in general: Seropositivity was recorded at baseline in only six AZD1222 recipients. Spike-specific TCR repertoires showed rising breadth and depth after two AZD1222 doses.

Per the germline V gene, CDR1 is SGHNT and CDR2 is YYREEE (reference sequence). The CDR3 is 15 amino acids. V gave up 0 bases and J gave up 0 bases, with 7 bases separating them. Second-dose intervals near 4 or 12 weeks were combined. The chain links TRBV5-4 to TRBJ2-1; D is ambiguous. This TCR was recovered from an adult who received the AZD1222 COVID-19 vaccine. Sample: peripheral blood, taken 28 days after the second AZD1222 dose. CDR3 sequence (DNA): TGTGCCAGCAGCTTGGGAGCAGTCTCCTACAATGAGCAGTTCTTC. Its protein product is CASSLGAVSYNEQFF.